These 32 T cell receptor beta chains came from one sample sequenced in a study of blood T cell repertoires in COVID-19. The assay was immunoSEQ multiplex PCR, and TCRdb's table has in-frame clones only and misses some. The table lists around 160,000 clones, around 82% of them singletons. The specimen sequenced was peripheral blood. These TCRs come from a man between 60 and 70 years old with active or convalescent COVID-19.

The CDR3 reads CAISESLAGLDEQYF. The CDR3 DNA follows: TGTGCCATCAGTGAGTCACTAGCGGGGCTCGACGAGCAGTACTTC. V gene TRBV10-3 combines with J gene TRBJ2-7; 10 bases fit TRBD2. The ends lost 0 bases at V and 5 bases at J; junction bases unmatched: 4. The CDR3 is 15 residues long. Germline V gene sequence: CDR1 ENHRY, CDR2 SYGVKD.

The chain joins TRBV9 to TRBJ1-3; weak D call: TRBD1 (6 bases). The CDR3 totals 16 residues. V was pared by 4 bases and J by 6 bases, with 20 bases between. CDR1 and CDR2 (germline): SGDLS, YYNGEE. The CDR3 DNA is TGTGCCAGCAGCCGGCGACAGGTTGGACCTGAAAACACCATATATTTT. Its translation is CASSRRQVGPENTIYF.

The rearrangement links TRBV5-8 to TRBJ2-5; 9 nucleotides agree with TRBD1. V shed 9 bases and J 3 bases; nucleotides not matched to a gene: 12. Per the germline V gene, CDR1 is SGHTS and CDR2 is YDEGEE. CDR3 length: 15 amino acids. CDR3 nucleotides: TGTGCCACCGGACCCGGGACAGGGCGGGAAGAGACCCAGTACTTC. It is translated as CATGPGTGREETQYF.

This clone was seen ten or more times. The J gene is TRBJ1-6, the V gene TRBV7-2; no definite D call. The CDR3 is 14 amino acids. Between the trimmed V and J ends, which lost 5 bases and 0 bases, there was a span of 5 bases. Germline V CDR1 and CDR2: SGHTA, FQGNSA. CDR3 amino acids: CASSASSYNSPLHF. CDR3 DNA sequence: TGTGCCAGCAGCGCCAGCTCCTATAATTCACCCCTCCACTTT.

This clone was observed a handful of times. The rearrangement joins TRBV4-2 to TRBJ2-3, with 9 bases fitting TRBD2. Losses at the gene ends were 1 base for V and 4 bases for J; bases not matched to a gene: 6. Germline V gene sequence: CDR1 LGHNA, CDR2 YNFKEQ. There are 16 residues in the CDR3. The CDR3 region is CASSQGLAEGADTQYF. The CDR3 DNA reads TGTGCCAGCAGCCAAGGACTAGCGGAGGGGGCAGATACGCAGTATTTT.

In its sample, this clone was seen a few times. The chain uses TRBV15 and TRBJ1-2; D is perhaps TRBD1 (5 bases). V was trimmed by 7 bases and J by 2 bases, leaving 11 bases between them. CDR1 is LNHNV, CDR2 YYDKDF, per germline (reference sequence). The length of the CDR3 is 13 residues. The CDR3 reads CATKQGANYGYTF. In nucleotides, the CDR3 is TGTGCCACCAAGCAGGGCGCCAACTATGGCTACACCTTC.

J is TRBJ2-3 and V is TRBV7-3, with 8 bases identical to TRBD2. The CDR3 is 15 amino acids. Germline-derived CDR1 and CDR2 are SGHTA and FQGTGA. V dropped 5 bases and J dropped 1; count of bases not matched to a gene: 5. CDR3 in amino acids: CASSPGLGGTDTQYF. The CDR3 region has the DNA TGTGCCAGCAGCCCGGGACTAGGCGGCACAGATACGCAGTATTTT.

The genes are TRBV11-1 and TRBJ2-1, with TRBD2 identical over 9 bases. CDR1 and CDR2 from the germline V gene are SGHAT and FQDESV (reference sequence). CDR3 length: 15 residues. The junction had 7 bases not matched to a gene; V was cut back by 3 bases and J by 7 bases. The CDR3 nucleotides are TGTGCCAGCAGCTTGGCGGGGGGGCCGGGAAATGAGCAGTTCTTC. Encoded protein: CASSLAGGPGNEQFF.

The gene calls are TRBV5-1 and TRBJ1-2; no firm D call. The CDR3 runs to 14 residues. Germline CDR1 reads SGHRS; CDR2 reads YFSETQ. Trimming shortened V by 3 bases and J by 5 bases, and 14 bases separated the two germline ends. The CDR3 bases are TGCGCCAGCAGCTCGCATCCTACAGATTATGGCTACACCTTC. It codes for CASSSHPTDYGYTF.

The chain recombines TRBV14 with TRBJ2-5; the match to TRBD1 covers 8 bases. Trimming took 4 bases from V and 2 from J; bases not matched to a gene: 3. CDR3 length equals 14 residues. Germline V gives CDR1 SGHDN, CDR2 FVKESK. As DNA, the CDR3 is TGTGCCAGCAGCCGCTGGACAGGGCAAGAGACCCAGTACTTC. Translation: CASSRWTGQETQYF.

The chain employs TRBV5-7 and TRBJ2-7; D is ambiguous. TRBV5-7 is an ORF; its function is uncertain. The CDR3 is made up of 12 amino acids. V lost 1 base to trimming and J lost 3 bases, with 5 bases between them. CDR3 coding DNA: TGTGCCAGCAGCTTGTTGCGCTACGAGCAGTACTTC. Residues: CASSLLRYEQYF.

The J gene is TRBJ2-1, the V gene TRBV5-4; TRBD2 might be the D (6 bases). Germline CDR1 SGHNT, CDR2 YYREEE (reference sequence). V was cut by 4 bases and J by 1 base, with 12 bases left in between. This CDR3 is 15 amino acids long. The DNA for the CDR3 is TGTGCCAGCAGCGGGCGGGAATGGTCCTACAATGAGCAGTTCTTC. Translating it yields CASSGREWSYNEQFF.

The chain joins TRBV4-1 to TRBJ2-7, with 7 bases matching TRBD2. Germline loops: CDR1 MGHRA, CDR2 YSYEKL. The CDR3 spans 14 residues. Germline trimming cut 4 bases from V and 6 bases from J; bases unmatched to any gene: 9. CDR3 nucleotides: TGCGCCAGCAGCCCCTCCTTTGGGGGGGGCGAGCAGTACTTC. Amino acid sequence: CASSPSFGGGEQYF.

The rearrangement joins TRBV28 to TRBJ1-2; no definite D call. This CDR3 is 13 amino acids long. CDR1 is MDHEN, CDR2 SYDVKM, per germline. V was trimmed by 6 bases and J by 4 bases, leaving 12 bases between them. The CDR3 DNA reads as TGTGCCAGCAGCCTTACAGTGGTCTATGGCTACACCTTC. This codes for CASSLTVVYGYTF.

Written as DNA, the CDR3 is TGTGCCAGCTCACCCCCGGGACTAGCGGGCCTCAAGGAGCAGTTCTTC. It yields the protein CASSPPGLAGLKEQFF. The rearrangement links TRBV18 to TRBJ2-1; 12 nucleotides line up with TRBD2. This CDR3 region has 16 residues. V gave up 3 bases and J gave up 10 bases; unmatched junction bases: 10. Germline CDR1 is KGHSH and CDR2 is LQKENI.

This clone came up once. CDR3 amino acids: CASSERDTMNTEAFF. The CDR3 region has the DNA TGTGCCAGCAGTGAGAGGGACACGATGAACACTGAAGCTTTCTTT. The chain couples TRBV2 to TRBJ1-1, with D possibly being TRBD1 (6 bases). Between the trimmed V and J ends, which lost 3 bases and 0 bases, there was a span of 11 bases. Germline assignment: CDR1 SNHLY and CDR2 FYNNEI. The CDR3 covers 15 residues. The complete variable domain, with remaining parts taken from reference TRBV2 and TRBJ1-1, reads EPEVTQTPSHQVTQMGQEVILRCVPISNHLYFYWYRQILGQKVEFLVSFYNNEISEKSEIFDDQFSVERPDGSNFTLKIRSTKLEDSAMYFCASSERDTMNTEAFFGQGTRLTVV.

In this sample, this clone turned up once. The rearrangement links TRBV10-3 to TRBJ2-3; D not certain. The CDR3 is 13 residues long. Trimming stripped 6 bases from V and 2 bases from J, with 9 bases between. Germline lookup yields CDR1 ENHRY and CDR2 SYGVKD. CDR3 region: CAISGQDTDTQYF. The CDR3 DNA is TGTGCCATCAGCGGCCAGGACACAGATACGCAGTATTTT.

V usage is TRBV19 and J usage is TRBJ2-7, with D hard to call. The CDR3 has 15 amino acids. Germline V CDR1 and CDR2: LNHDA, SQIVND (reference sequence). V lost 1 base, J lost 0 bases, and 10 bases lay in between. The CDR3 nucleotides are TGTGCCAGTAGTATAGTCGGAAGGAGCTCCTACGAGCAGTACTTC. It codes for CASSIVGRSSYEQYF.

The chain is built from TRBV21-1 and TRBJ2-7; whether TRBD2, the table's D call, matches the DNA was not checked. TRBV21-1 constitutes a pseudogene. The CDR3 runs 18 residues. The CDR3 region is CASEPGQGTSGAFYEQYF. CDR3 bases: TGTGCCAGCGAACCGGGACAGGGGACTAGCGGGGCTTTCTACGAGCAGTACTTC.

The V and J genes are TRBV5-1 and TRBJ1-6; D not certain. The ends were cut back, 0 bases at V and 10 bases at J, with 11 bases in the middle. The CDR3 loop spans 14 amino acids. Per germline, CDR1 SGHRS and CDR2 YFSETQ. In nucleotides, the CDR3 is TGCGCCAGCAGCTTGGGTCAGGAGCGGTCACCCCTCCACTTT. Protein product: CASSLGQERSPLHF.

This chain links TRBV24-1 with TRBJ2-3, with TRBD1 matching over 10 bases. This CDR3 has 16 amino acids. Germline V CDR1 and CDR2: KGHDR, SFDVKD. Trimming at V came to 4 bases and at J to 8 bases, leaving 11 bases not matched to a gene. The CDR3: CATSDTMDRGSGTQYF. The CDR3 DNA sequence: TGTGCCACCAGTGACACTATGGACAGGGGGTCAGGTACGCAGTATTTT.

J is TRBJ2-7 and V is TRBV6-5; TRBD1 aligns across 7 bases. The CDR3 runs to 13 residues. The V segment lost 6 bases and the J segment 5 bases; nucleotides outside the gene matches: 7. CDR1 MNHEY and CDR2 SVGAGI come from the germline V gene. The CDR3 DNA sequence: TGTGCCAGCAGAAAGACAGGGTCGGACGAGCAGTACTTC. It yields the protein CASRKTGSDEQYF.

The chain employs TRBV12-5 and TRBJ1-1; D uncertain. The CDR3 extends over 14 amino acids. Germline V gene sequence: CDR1 LGHNT, CDR2 FRNRAP. V gave up 0 bases and J gave up 4 bases, with 9 bases separating them. The CDR3 here is CASGLVPGATEAFF. The CDR3 DNA reads as TGTGCTAGTGGTTTGGTACCGGGAGCCACTGAAGCTTTCTTT.

The chain joins TRBV9 to TRBJ2-2; D is perhaps TRBD2 (5 bases). The CDR3 runs 15 residues. From germline, CDR1 is SGDLS and CDR2 YYNGEE. The ends were cut back, 1 base at V and 3 bases at J, with 10 bases in the middle. The CDR3 sequence is CASSVTTTDTGELFF. The CDR3 bases are TGTGCCAGCAGCGTAACGACTACCGACACCGGGGAGCTGTTTTTT.

The CDR3 bases are TGTGCCAGCAGCCAAGCAGGGAACCATGGCTACACCTTC. Protein: CASSQAGNHGYTF. J is TRBJ1-2 and V is TRBV3-1 (or the pseudogene TRBV3-2), with D possibly being TRBD1 (5 bases). Germline V gene data show CDR1 as LGHDT and CDR2 as YNNKEL (reference sequence). This CDR3 comprises 13 residues. Trimming shortened V by 1 base and J by 6 bases, and 9 bases separated the two germline ends.

V and J are TRBV5-5 and TRBJ1-2; D not resolved. Looked up from germline, CDR1 is SGHKS and CDR2 is YYEKEE (reference sequence). This CDR3 comprises 14 residues. V dropped 5 bases and J dropped 4 bases, with 15 bases sitting between them. The CDR3 spells CASSRGSEGYGYTF. Here the CDR3 DNA reads TGTGCCAGCAGTAGAGGGAGTGAGGGCTATGGCTACACCTTC.

The CDR3: CASSEGGVGTDTQYF. The CDR3 bases are TGCGCCAGCAGTGAGGGAGGGGTAGGCACAGATACGCAGTATTTT. The V call is TRBV10-2, the J call TRBJ2-3; maybe TRBD2 (6 bases). V was cut by 2 bases and J by 1 base, with 10 bases left in between. This CDR3 spans 15 amino acids. Germline assignment: CDR1 WSHSY and CDR2 SAAADI.

The chain joins TRBV7-9 to TRBJ1-1; D possibly corresponds to TRBD1 (5 bases). Trimming removed 7 bases at V and 1 base at J, with 13 bases between. This CDR3 spans 14 amino acids. CDR1 SEHNR and CDR2 FQNEAQ come from the germline V gene (reference sequence). The CDR3, as DNA: TGTGCCAGCACAGCTTTTACAGGGAACACTGAAGCTTTCTTT. Its translation is CASTAFTGNTEAFF.

The chain uses TRBV2 and TRBJ1-3; 7 bases map to TRBD1. Germline loops: CDR1 SNHLY, CDR2 FYNNEI. The CDR3 has 15 residues. Trimming cost V 9 bases and J 0 bases; bases outside gene matches: 8. The CDR3 loop is CARWTGGGSGNTIYF. In nucleotides, the CDR3 is TGTGCCAGGTGGACAGGTGGAGGCTCTGGAAACACCATATATTTT.

The chain combines TRBV2 with TRBJ1-6, with D possibly TRBD1 on 6 matching bases. Germline lookup yields CDR1 SNHLY and CDR2 FYNNEI. The germline V and J ends were trimmed by 5 bases and 7 bases, with 9 bases remaining between them. The CDR3 runs 13 residues. CDR3 sequence: CASSPDSNSPLHF. The CDR3 coding sequence is TGTGCCAGCAGTCCGGACAGCAATTCACCCCTCCACTTT.

Only one count was recorded for this clone. As DNA, the CDR3 is TGTGCCACCAGCAGAGACAGGGGGGCCTCAGGCTATGGCTACACCTTC. Translation: CATSRDRGASGYGYTF. J is TRBJ1-2 and V is TRBV15; 7 bases line up with TRBD1. Germline CDR1 reads LNHNV; CDR2 reads YYDKDF (reference sequence). There are 16 residues in the CDR3. V was pared by 0 bases and J by 4 bases, with 8 bases of the junction left unmatched.

CDR3 sequence (DNA): TGCGCCAGCAGGGATACGGGACAGGGGGCCAACACTGAAGCTTTCTTT. It encodes CASRDTGQGANTEAFF. V gene TRBV5-1 combines with J gene TRBJ1-1, with TRBD1 identical over 12 bases. The CDR3 sequence is 16 residues long. Germline-derived CDR1 and CDR2 are SGHRS and YFSETQ. The V and J ends lost 5 bases and 2 bases, in that order; junction bases with no gene match: 7.